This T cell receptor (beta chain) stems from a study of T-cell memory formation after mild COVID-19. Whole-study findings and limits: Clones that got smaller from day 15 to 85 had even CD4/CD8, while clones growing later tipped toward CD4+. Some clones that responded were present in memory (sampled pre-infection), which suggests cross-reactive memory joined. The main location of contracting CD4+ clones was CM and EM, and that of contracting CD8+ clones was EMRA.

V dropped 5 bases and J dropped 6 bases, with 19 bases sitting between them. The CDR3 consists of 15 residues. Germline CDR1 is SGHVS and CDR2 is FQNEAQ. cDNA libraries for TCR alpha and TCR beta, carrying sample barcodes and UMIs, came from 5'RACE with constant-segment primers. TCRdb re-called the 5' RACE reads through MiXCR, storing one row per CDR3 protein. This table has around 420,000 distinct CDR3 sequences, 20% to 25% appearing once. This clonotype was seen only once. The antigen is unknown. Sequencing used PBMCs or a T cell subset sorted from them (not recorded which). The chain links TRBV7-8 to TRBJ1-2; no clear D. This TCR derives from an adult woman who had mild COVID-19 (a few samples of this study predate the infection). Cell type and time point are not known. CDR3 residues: CASSPREGAIDGYTF. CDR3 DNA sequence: TGTGCCAGCAGCCCAAGGGAGGGAGCCATAGATGGCTACACCTTC.